The rows below give T cell receptor beta chains drawn from one sample of a study of post-analysis software for immune sequencing data. Each CDR3 protein is one row after TCRdb ran MiXCR on the PCR reads. The sample contains some 450,000 distinct CDR3 sequences, under 55% of which appear only once. The sample consisted of blood. These receptors were collected from a girl between 5 and 17 years old with multiple sclerosis. CDR3s include the opening cysteine and the closing phenylalanine or tryptophan. Fields, in order: CDR3 length, clone size, V gene, J gene, D gene, CDR3 DNA, CDR3 protein. D genes are given only for firm matches. Not every row has a clone size; where given, it reads once, few, many or a size class.

>14|-|TRBV5-1|TRBJ2-7|-
TGCGCCAGCAGCTTGGAGGGCATTAGCTACGAGCAGTACTTC
CASSLEGISYEQYF
>15|-|TRBV10-3|TRBJ1-5|-
TGTGCCATCAGTGAAGGGACGAGTCTCAATCAGCCCCAGCATTTT
CAISEGTSLNQPQHF
>13|many|TRBV29-1|TRBJ2-7|-
TGCAGCGTTGCAGGGAGGACCTCCTACGAGCAGTACTTC
CSVAGRTSYEQYF
>15|-|TRBV12-3/TRBV12-4|TRBJ2-7|-
TGTGCCAGCAGTTTACGGGCTCTGTGGTCCTACGAGCAGTACTTC
CASSLRALWSYEQYF
>12|few|TRBV28|TRBJ1-2|-
TGTGCCAGCTTACAGCCTAACTATGGCTACACCTTC
CASLQPNYGYTF
>14|-|TRBV20-1|TRBJ2-7|-
TGCAGTGCTAGCGGGCAGGCCTACTCCTACGAGCAGTACTTC
CSASGQAYSYEQYF
>16|-|TRBV12-3/TRBV12-4|TRBJ2-3|-
TGTGCCAGCAGTTTCGGTCAGGGCGGTTTAGCAGATACGCAGTATTTT
CASSFGQGGLADTQYF
>14|-|TRBV12-3/TRBV12-4|TRBJ2-7|-
TGTGCCAGCAGCCCAAAACGGGGATTCTACGAGCAGTACTTC
CASSPKRGFYEQYF
>16|-|TRBV7-9|TRBJ2-3|-
TGTGCCAGCAGCTTAGCGTTACTACGAAGCACAGATACGCAGTATTTT
CASSLALLRSTDTQYF
>11|-|TRBV6-6|TRBJ1-1|-
TGTGCCAGCAGGACTAACACTGAAGCTTTCTTT
CASRTNTEAFF
>17|-|TRBV20-1|TRBJ2-1|-
TGCAGTGCTAGAGACCCACTCGGGAGAGGTGTAGAAAATGAGCAGTTCTTC
CSARDPLGRGVENEQFF
>15|-|TRBV29-1|TRBJ2-7|TRBD2
TGCAGCGAAACCCAGACACCACTAGCGAGCTACGAGCAGTACTTC
CSETQTPLASYEQYF
>12|-|TRBV7-2|TRBJ1-2|-
TGTGCCAGCAGCTCCGACGCTAGGGGCTACACCTTC
CASSSDARGYTF
>15|-|TRBV4-3|TRBJ2-7|TRBD1
TGCGCCAGCAGCCAAGCGGGACAGGGAACCTACGAGCAGTACTTC
CASSQAGQGTYEQYF
>14|-|TRBV20-1|TRBJ1-4|TRBD1
TGCAGTGCCATACCCGGACAGGGGGGCGAAAAACTGTTTTTT
CSAIPGQGGEKLFF
>13|-|TRBV6-1|TRBJ1-5|TRBD1
TGTGCCAGCAGTGAACAGGGGGGACAGCCCCAGCATTTT
CASSEQGGQPQHF
>14|-|TRBV12-3/TRBV12-4|TRBJ2-3|-
TGTGCCAGCAGGCCGCAGGGGAAGGCAGATACGCAGTATTTT
CASRPQGKADTQYF
>15|-|TRBV13|TRBJ2-5|-
TGTGCCAGCAGCTTACAGGACAGAACACAAGAGACCCAGTACTTC
CASSLQDRTQETQYF
>15|-|TRBV7-9|TRBJ1-2|-
TGTGCCAGCAGCTATAACAGGCAGCAAGGCTATGGCTACACCTTC
CASSYNRQQGYGYTF
>15|once|TRBV9|TRBJ2-7|-
TGTGCCAGCAGCGTAGATCCGGGTTCGACCTACGAGCAGTACTTC
CASSVDPGSTYEQYF
>15|-|TRBV6-2/TRBV6-3|TRBJ2-3|TRBD2
TGTGCCAGCAGTTACGGGCAGGGAGGGTCAGATACGCAGTATTTT
CASSYGQGGSDTQYF
>13|few|TRBV9|TRBJ2-5|-
TGTGCCAGCAGCCAGGGGGGTGCAGAGACCCAGTACTTC
CASSQGGAETQYF
>17|-|TRBV29-1|TRBJ2-3|TRBD2
TGCAGCGTTGAGCCCCCGGGACTAGCGGGGATCACAGATACGCAGTATTTT
CSVEPPGLAGITDTQYF
>13|-|TRBV14|TRBJ2-7|-
TGTGCCAGCAGCCAACATCTACGGGGGGAGCAGTACTTC
CASSQHLRGEQYF
>12|few|TRBV28|TRBJ2-7|-
TGTGCCAGCAGTCTACAACTCGGCGAGCAGTACTTC
CASSLQLGEQYF
>13|few|TRBV7-3|TRBJ2-3|-
TGTGCCAGCAGCCCAACAGGGCCAGATACGCAGTATTTT
CASSPTGPDTQYF
>13|-|TRBV7-3|TRBJ1-6|-
TGTGCCAGCAGCCTTCGGACGGATTCACCCCTCCACTTT
CASSLRTDSPLHF
>16|few|TRBV29-1|TRBJ2-7|TRBD2
TGCAGCGTTGAAGAAAGGACTAGCGGGAGGGTCGTTGGCCAGTACTTC
CSVEERTSGRVVGQYF
>14|few|TRBV27|TRBJ1-4|TRBD1
TGTGCCAGCAGGAGACCGGGACAGAATGAAAAACTGTTTTTT
CASRRPGQNEKLFF
>14|-|TRBV20-1|TRBJ1-5|-
TGCAGTGCTAGACGGTGGCGCGGCAATCAGCCCCAGCATTTT
CSARRWRGNQPQHF
>15|-|TRBV6-5|TRBJ2-4|-
TGTGCCAGCAGTTACTCGGTGCGGGGTTTAAACATTCAGTACTTC
CASSYSVRGLNIQYF
>14|-|TRBV20-1|TRBJ1-5|-
TGCAGTGCTAGCCGGGCAGGGGGCAATCAGCCCCAGCATTTT
CSASRAGGNQPQHF
>14|-|TRBV5-6|TRBJ1-2|-
TGTGCCAGCAGCTTTGGTAATCTCGCGGATGGCTACACCTTC
CASSFGNLADGYTF
>15|few|TRBV7-3|TRBJ1-6|-
TGTGCCAGCAGCTATATGGCAGGAGATAATTCACCCCTCCACTTT
CASSYMAGDNSPLHF
>13|-|TRBV28|TRBJ2-1|-
TGTGCCAGCAGTCTCCGGACTGACCTTGAGCAGTTCTTC
CASSLRTDLEQFF
>14|-|TRBV28|TRBJ2-5|TRBD1
TGTGCCAGCAGTTTACCGGCAGGGGGCGGTGAGCAGTACTTC
CASSLPAGGGEQYF
>15|few|TRBV7-6|TRBJ2-1|TRBD1
TGTGCCAGCATACCCTCACAGGGGGAGAACAATGAGCAGTTCTTC
CASIPSQGENNEQFF
>14|-|TRBV7-8|TRBJ1-5|-
TGTGCCAGCAGCGACGGGGCCATCTATCAGCCCCAGCATTTT
CASSDGAIYQPQHF
>18|-|TRBV6-1|TRBJ2-7|TRBD2
TGTGCCAGCAGTGAATTAGGGACTAGGCTAGACTTAACCTACGAGCAGTACTTC
CASSELGTRLDLTYEQYF
>15|few|TRBV24-1|TRBJ2-5|TRBD1
TGTGCCACCAGCGAAACCGTCGACAGGGCAGAGACCCAGTACTTC
CATSETVDRAETQYF
>15|-|TRBV20-1|TRBJ2-1|-
TGCAGTGCTGTCAGAGTTGCCCCCGAATACAATGAGCAGTTCTTC
CSAVRVAPEYNEQFF
>13|few|TRBV5-1|TRBJ2-5|-
TGCGCCAGCAGCTTGGAAACATCAGAGACCCAGTACTTC
CASSLETSETQYF
>15|-|TRBV5-1|TRBJ1-2|-
TGCGCCAGCAGCTTGTATCACCCTTCTAACTATGGCTACACCTTC
CASSLYHPSNYGYTF
>18|-|TRBV7-7|TRBJ2-3|-
TGTGCTAGCAGCTTAGTGGGGGTTGGACTACAAAAGTCAGATACGCAGTATTTT
CASSLVGVGLQKSDTQYF
>16|-|TRBV29-1|TRBJ2-6|-
TGCAGCGGAATGGTTAACAGAGACTCTGGGGCCAACGTCCTGACTTTC
CSGMVNRDSGANVLTF
>17|few|TRBV5-1|TRBJ2-5|TRBD2
TGCGCCAGCAGCTTGGTCAGGACTAGCGGGACGTTGGAGACCCAGTACTTC
CASSLVRTSGTLETQYF
>16|-|TRBV12-3/TRBV12-4|TRBJ2-3|TRBD2
TGTGCCAGCAGTTCCCTTCGAAGCGGGAGGACAGATACGCAGTATTTT
CASSSLRSGRTDTQYF
>13|many|TRBV12-3/TRBV12-4|TRBJ2-7|-
TGTGCCAGCAGTTTAGGGACTTTCTACGAGCAGTACTTC
CASSLGTFYEQYF
>15|-|TRBV20-1|TRBJ2-5|TRBD2
TGCAGTACCTATGGGGAGGGGTCTGCCCAAGAGACCCAGTACTTC
CSTYGEGSAQETQYF
>14|-|TRBV10-3|TRBJ2-1|TRBD1
TGTGCCACCGGCCGGGACAGGGGGCAAAATGAGCAGTTCTTC
CATGRDRGQNEQFF
>11|-|TRBV20-1|TRBJ2-3|-
TGCAGTACTAGAGTTGATACTTCGCAGTATTTT
CSTRVDTSQYF
>15|-|TRBV4-3|TRBJ2-1|TRBD2
TGCGCCAGCAGCCAAGATTCTAGCGGATACAATGAGCAGTTCTTC
CASSQDSSGYNEQFF
>15|-|TRBV7-9|TRBJ2-5|-
TGTGCCAGCAGCTTCCAAGGCAGTCACCAAGAGACCCAGTACTTC
CASSFQGSHQETQYF
>16|-|TRBV3-1|TRBJ2-3|-
TGTGCCAGCAGCCAAGTTAAACAAAGATTTGGAGATACGCAGTATTTT
CASSQVKQRFGDTQYF
>16|few|TRBV12-3/TRBV12-4|TRBJ2-4|-
TGTGCCAGCAGTCCGACACTGGGGGGAAGCCAAAACATTCAGTACTTC
CASSPTLGGSQNIQYF
>14|-|TRBV7-9|TRBJ1-5|TRBD1
TGTGCCAGCAGCTTCGGGACAGGGGTTCAGCCCCAGCATTTT
CASSFGTGVQPQHF
>15|-|TRBV4-1|TRBJ2-7|-
TGCGCCAGCAGCCAAGGGACCCATGGCCGCTACGAGCAGTACTTC
CASSQGTHGRYEQYF
>11|-|TRBV11-2|TRBJ1-1|TRBD1
TGTGCCAGCAGCCGGACAGGGGGAGCTTTCTTT
CASSRTGGAFF
>17|once|TRBV5-5|TRBJ2-3|TRBD2
TGTGCCAGCAGCTTGGATATTAGCGGGAGGCCCACAGATACGCAGTATTTT
CASSLDISGRPTDTQYF